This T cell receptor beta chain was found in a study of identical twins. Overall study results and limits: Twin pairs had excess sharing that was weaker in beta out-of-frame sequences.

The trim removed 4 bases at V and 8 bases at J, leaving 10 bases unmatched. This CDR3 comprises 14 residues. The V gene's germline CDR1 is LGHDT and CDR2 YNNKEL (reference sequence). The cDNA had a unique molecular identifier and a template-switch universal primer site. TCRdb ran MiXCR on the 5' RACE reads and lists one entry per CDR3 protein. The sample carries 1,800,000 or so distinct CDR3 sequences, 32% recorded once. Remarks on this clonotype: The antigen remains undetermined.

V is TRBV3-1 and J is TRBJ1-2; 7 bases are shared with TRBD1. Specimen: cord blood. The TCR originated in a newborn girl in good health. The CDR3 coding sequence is TGTGCCAGCAGCCTCCGACAGGGCGCCATAGGCTACACCTTC. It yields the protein CASSLRQGAIGYTF.